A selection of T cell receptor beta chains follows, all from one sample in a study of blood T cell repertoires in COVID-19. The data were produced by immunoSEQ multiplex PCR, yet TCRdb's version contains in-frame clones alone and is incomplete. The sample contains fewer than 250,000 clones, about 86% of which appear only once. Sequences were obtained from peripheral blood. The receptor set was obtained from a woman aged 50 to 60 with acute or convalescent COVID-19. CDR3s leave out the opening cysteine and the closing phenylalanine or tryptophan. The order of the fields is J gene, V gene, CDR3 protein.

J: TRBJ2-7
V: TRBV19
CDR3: ASRQGAQYEQY

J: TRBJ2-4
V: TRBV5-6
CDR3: ASSSVRSIQY

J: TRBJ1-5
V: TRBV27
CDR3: ASSLGPNQPQH

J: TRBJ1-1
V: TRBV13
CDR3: ASRNLGGANTEAF

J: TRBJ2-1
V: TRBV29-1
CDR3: SVARGVLYNEQF

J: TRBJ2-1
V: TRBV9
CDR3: ASSPGLAGTNEQF

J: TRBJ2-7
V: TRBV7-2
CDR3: ASSLGGRYEQY

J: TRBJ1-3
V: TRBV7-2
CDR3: ASSLSYASSGNTIY

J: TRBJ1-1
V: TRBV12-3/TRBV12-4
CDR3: ASSPTGNTEAF

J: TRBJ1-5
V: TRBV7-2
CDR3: ASSFLSVSNQPQH

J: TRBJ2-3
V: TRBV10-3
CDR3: ATRGGGATPDTQY

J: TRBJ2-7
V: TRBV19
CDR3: ASRHPPGEQY

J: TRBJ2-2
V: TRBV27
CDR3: ASSFSQGQGPTGELF

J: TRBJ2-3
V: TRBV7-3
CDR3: ASSLSLATSDTQY

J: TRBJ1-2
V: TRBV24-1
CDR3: ATSDEDREGYT

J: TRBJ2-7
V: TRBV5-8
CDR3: ASTRRFRESVHEQY

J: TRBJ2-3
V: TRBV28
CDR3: ASSQGGVGDTQY